The 21 T cell receptor beta chains given below trace back to one sample, sequenced in a study of breast tumors, draining lymph nodes, adjacent tissues. TCRdb reanalysed the multiplex PCR reads using MiXCR and keeps one entry per CDR3 protein. The sample includes about 230,000 distinct CDR3 sequences, approximately 30% seen only once; the top ten take around 1.5%. The lymph nodes were axillary draining lymph nodes from breast cancer patients. The sample was axillary lymph node tissue. The receptors were gathered from a female donor with breast cancer. Some clones in this sample may be carry-over from other donors' samples.

V gene TRBV3-1 combines with J gene TRBJ2-1, with 11 bases fitting TRBD2. With 3 bases clipped from V and 5 bases from J, the junction kept 12 bases outside the gene matches. This CDR3 comprises 18 residues. Per germline, CDR1 LGHDT and CDR2 YNNKEL (reference sequence). The CDR3 reads CASSHDQLLAGGNNEQFF. The DNA for the CDR3 is TGTGCCAGCAGCCACGATCAGTTATTAGCGGGAGGGAACAATGAGCAGTTCTTC.

The rearrangement uses TRBV12-3 or TRBV12-4 and TRBJ1-6, with unresolved D. V was cut by 7 bases and J by 14 bases, with 21 bases left in between. The CDR3 spans 14 residues. The CDR3 protein is CASTEGGGRASLHF. The CDR3 bases are TGTGCCAGCACCGAAGGAGGCGGGAGGGCCTCCCTCCACTTT.

The chain uses TRBV27 and TRBJ2-7; no definite D call. Germline CDR1 is MNHEY and CDR2 is SMNVEV (reference sequence). Deletions cut 2 bases from V and 1 base from J, with 9 bases between. The CDR3 contains 14 residues. The CDR3: CASSLKGASYEQYF. DNA of the CDR3: TGTGCCAGCAGTTTAAAGGGTGCATCCTACGAGCAGTACTTC.

The rearrangement uses TRBV29-1 and TRBJ2-1; possibly TRBD1 for D (5 bases). Germline CDR1 is SQVTM and CDR2 is ANQGSEA. There are 12 residues in the CDR3. V was cut by 7 bases and J by 9 bases, with 16 bases left in between. DNA for the CDR3: TGCAGCGCTTCCCCCGGGCAGGGTGAGCAGTTCTTC. It is translated as CSASPGQGEQFF.

This clonotype was detected ten times or more. The gene calls are TRBV4-2 and TRBJ2-3, with 8 bases identical to TRBD2. The V gene's germline CDR1 is LGHNA and CDR2 YNFKEQ. The V gene end was trimmed by 0 bases and the J gene end by 6 bases; junction bases not matched to a gene: 11. This CDR3 is built from 17 residues. The CDR3 spells CASSQDGSGTWRDTQYF. For the CDR3, the DNA is TGTGCCAGCAGCCAAGATGGTAGCGGGACGTGGAGGGATACGCAGTATTTT.

The chain is built from TRBV28 and TRBJ1-1, with D unclear. CDR3 length: 11 residues. Germline-derived CDR1 and CDR2 are MDHEN and SYDVKM. The V gene lost 10 bases and the J gene lost 4 bases, with 10 bases spanning the gap. CDR3 nucleotides: TGTGCCACCTCTTTGGTCACTGAAGCTTTCTTT. Encoded protein: CATSLVTEAFF.

Comment on this clonotype: The junction does not match germline at one end; this may be a read error. V and J are TRBV20-1 and TRBJ2-1; no clear D gene. This CDR3 is 14 amino acids long. Per the germline V gene, CDR1 is DFQATT and CDR2 is SNEGSKA (reference sequence). The CDR3 sequence: CSTKTRSSYTEQFF. CDR3 in DNA: TGCAGTACAAAGACACGGAGCTCCTACACTGAGCAGTTCTTC.

This clonotype was recorded at least ten times. The chain employs TRBV9 and TRBJ2-1; D is uncertain. CDR1 and CDR2 from the germline V gene are SGDLS and YYNGEE. Trimming shortened V by 0 bases and J by 5 bases, and 12 bases separated the two germline ends. The CDR3 has 15 amino acids. CDR3 sequence reads: CASSVGARNDNEQFF. The CDR3 nucleotides read TGTGCCAGCAGCGTAGGGGCTAGAAATGACAATGAGCAGTTCTTC.

The chain carries TRBV6-2 or TRBV6-3 and TRBJ1-2; D not resolved. Germline V gene sequence: CDR1 MNHEY, CDR2 SVGEGT. The V and J ends lost 5 bases and 2 bases respectively, with 12 bases between them. The CDR3 is 14 residues long. CDR3 sequence: CASSHGQGNYGYTF. CDR3 DNA sequence: TGTGCCAGCAGTCACGGTCAAGGGAACTATGGCTACACCTTC.

At least ten counts were recorded for this clonotype. The chain has TRBV24-1 and TRBJ2-3; D ambiguous. The CDR3 sequence is 13 residues long. CDR1 and CDR2 from the germline V gene are KGHDR and SFDVKD. Trimming took off 5 bases at V and 2 bases at J, with 7 bases between the two ends. The CDR3 reads CATSGSATDTQYF. The CDR3 coding sequence is TGTGCCACCAGTGGCTCCGCCACAGATACGCAGTATTTT.

A word on this clonotype: This may stem from a read error, because a much larger clone lies one nucleotide away. The rearrangement links TRBV5-1 to TRBJ2-5; the match to TRBD2 covers 13 bases. The germline V gene encodes CDR1 SGHRS and CDR2 YFSETQ. This CDR3 has 16 amino acids. This CDR3 is CASSTGLAGAQETQCF. The CDR3 nucleotides are TGCGCCAGCAGCACAGGACTAGCGGGAGCCCAAGAGACCCAGTGCTTC.

In its sample, this clonotype was seen many times. A much larger clone lies a single base off, so this may be a read error. This sequence joins TRBV7-9 and TRBJ2-5; 8 nucleotides line up with TRBD1. Germline V gene sequence: CDR1 SEHNR, CDR2 FQNEAQ (reference sequence). This CDR3 contains 15 residues. CDR3 coding DNA: TGTGCCAGCAGCTCCCGTTCGAACAGGGGGGAGACCCAGCACTTC. It encodes CASSSRSNRGETQHF.

The table lists this clonotype with a few counts. The chain combines TRBV3-1 with TRBJ2-1, with 7 bases identical to TRBD2. This CDR3 comprises 15 residues. V lost 5 bases, J lost 9 bases, and 13 bases stayed unmatched. CDR1 is LGHDT, CDR2 YNNKEL, per germline (reference sequence). CDR3 DNA: TGTGCCAGCAGCTTTTTTATGACTAGCTCCGGTGAGCAGTTCTTC. Translating gives CASSFFMTSSGEQFF.

The rearrangement joins TRBV20-1 to TRBJ2-3; 10 bases are a match to TRBD2. Losses at the gene ends were 4 bases for V and 4 bases for J; bases not matched to a gene: 5. CDR3 length: 14 residues. Germline loops: CDR1 DFQATT, CDR2 SNEGSKA (reference sequence). The CDR3, as DNA: TGCAGTGCTATCTTGGGGACTAGCGCAGATACGCAGTATTTT. As protein: CSAILGTSADTQYF.

About this clonotype itself: The junction and the germline gene differ at one end; a read error may be behind it. The CDR3 nucleotides read TGTGCCAGCAGTTCGACAGGGGGTAGCTCTGGGGCCAACGTCCTGACCTTC. It yields the protein CASSSTGGSSGANVLTF. The gene calls are TRBV2 and TRBJ2-6; 9 bases are shared with TRBD1. This CDR3 is built from 17 residues. From germline, CDR1 is SNHLY and CDR2 FYNNEI.

This clonotype was counted only a few times. V usage is TRBV6-1 and J usage is TRBJ2-1; 12 nucleotides line up with TRBD2. J gave up 3 bases and V 2 bases, and 8 bases lay outside the gene matches. The CDR3 has 18 amino acids. The germline V gene has CDR1 MNHNS and CDR2 SASEGT. Here the CDR3 reads CASSELVPTSGSYNEQFF. CDR3 nucleotide sequence: TGTGCCAGCAGTGAACTGGTCCCGACTAGCGGGAGCTACAATGAGCAGTTCTTC.

This clonotype was counted only a few times. The junction departs from the called germline gene at one end, perhaps through a read error. This sequence joins TRBV6-2 or TRBV6-3 and TRBJ2-5, with 10 nucleotides matching TRBD2. The germline CDR1 and CDR2 sequences are MNHEY and SVGEGT. This CDR3 has 14 residues. CDR3: CASSHSGLAQTQYF. The DNA of the CDR3 is TGTGCCAGCAGTCACTCGGGACTAGCGCAGACCCAGTACTTC.

There are many counts of this clonotype. The chain employs TRBV12-3 or TRBV12-4 and TRBJ2-3; 10 positions match TRBD2. The CDR3 is 15 residues long. J lost 8 bases, V lost 2 bases, and 7 bases had no gene match. The CDR3 reads CASSLRAGGEGTQYF. The CDR3, as DNA: TGTGCCAGCAGTTTAAGAGCGGGAGGGGAGGGTACGCAGTATTTT.

This clonotype appeared many times. This chain joins TRBV19 and TRBJ1-2; D is unresolved. The CDR3 is 9 amino acids. V was pared by 9 bases and J by 6 bases, with 5 bases between. The germline CDR1 and CDR2 sequences are LNHDA and SQIVND (reference sequence). DNA for the CDR3: TGTGCCAGGGGCAATGGCTACACCTTC. This sequence encodes CARGNGYTF.

Of note for this clonotype: A much larger clone is a single base away; this may be a read error. This CDR3 is missing its conserved last phenylalanine or tryptophan, likely due to a read error. This chain uses TRBV19 with TRBJ2-1, with D maybe TRBD1 (5 bases). The CDR3 has 15 amino acids. CDR1 and CDR2 (germline): LNHDA, SQIVND (reference sequence). The DNA of the CDR3 is TGTGCCAGTAGTATAGTTGCAGGGTCCTGCAATGAGCAGTTCCTC. Translated, it gives CASSIVAGSCNEQFL.

This clonotype turned up a few times. The chain uses TRBV28 and TRBJ1-5; D is perhaps TRBD1 (5 bases). The CDR3 is made up of 13 amino acids. Germline assignment: CDR1 MDHEN and CDR2 SYDVKM. V lost 2 bases, J lost 6 bases, and 8 bases lay in between. CDR3: CASSLNRIQPQHF. CDR3 DNA: TGTGCCAGCAGTTTAAACAGGATTCAGCCCCAGCATTTT.